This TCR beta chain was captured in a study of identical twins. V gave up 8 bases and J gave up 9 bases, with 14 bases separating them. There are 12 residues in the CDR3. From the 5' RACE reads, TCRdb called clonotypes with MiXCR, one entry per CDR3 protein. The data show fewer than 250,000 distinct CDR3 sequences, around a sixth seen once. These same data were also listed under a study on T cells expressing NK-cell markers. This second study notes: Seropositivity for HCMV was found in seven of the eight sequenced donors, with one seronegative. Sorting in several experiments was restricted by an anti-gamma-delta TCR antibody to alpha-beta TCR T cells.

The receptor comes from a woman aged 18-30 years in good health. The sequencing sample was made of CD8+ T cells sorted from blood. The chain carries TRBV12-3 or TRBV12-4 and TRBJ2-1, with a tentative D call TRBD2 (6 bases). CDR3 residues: CASDRGLGEQFF. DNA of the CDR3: TGTGCCAGCGATCGGGGACTGGGTGAGCAGTTCTTC.